These T cell receptor beta chains were read from a single sample in a study of Graves' ophthalmopathy and Graves' hyperthyroidism. TCRdb reprocessed the multiplex PCR reads via MiXCR and lists one record per CDR3 protein. The data hold 400,000 or so distinct CDR3 sequences, with roughly 15% observed a single time. The sample consisted of peripheral blood. These receptors originate from an adult woman with stable Graves' hyperthyroidism. CDR3s include the opening cysteine and the closing phenylalanine or tryptophan. The order of the fields is clone size, D gene, J gene, V gene, CDR3 length, CDR3 protein, CDR3 DNA. The D gene is left open where the match is weak. Only some rows state a clone size, as once, few, many or a class for expanded clones.

size: many
D: .
J: TRBJ2-7
V: TRBV28
length: 13
CDR3: CASSSLVGHEQYF
DNA: TGTGCCAGCAGTTCCTTAGTTGGCCACGAGCAGTACTTC

size: many
D: .
J: TRBJ1-1
V: TRBV6-5
length: 14
CDR3: CASSYSGWGTEAFF
DNA: TGTGCCAGCAGTTACTCTGGATGGGGCACTGAAGCTTTCTTT

size: many
D: .
J: TRBJ2-5
V: TRBV28
length: 13
CDR3: CASSAGSQETQYF
DNA: TGTGCCAGCAGTGCCGGGTCTCAAGAGACCCAGTACTTC

size: few
D: TRBD1
J: TRBJ1-6
V: TRBV19
length: 16
CDR3: CASSSDRGRSNSPLHF
DNA: TGTGCCAGTAGTTCGGACAGGGGGCGAAGTAATTCACCCCTCCACTTT

size: many
D: TRBD1
J: TRBJ1-1
V: TRBV20-1
length: 15
CDR3: CSAGTGHGEDTEAFF
DNA: TGCAGTGCCGGGACAGGGCACGGGGAGGACACTGAAGCTTTCTTT

size: .
D: .
J: TRBJ2-6
V: TRBV24-1
length: 18
CDR3: CATSDFGGTHSGANVLTF
DNA: TGTGCCACCAGTGATTTTGGGGGCACGCACTCTGGGGCCAACGTCCTGACTTTC

size: many
D: .
J: TRBJ2-5
V: TRBV7-8
length: 13
CDR3: CASSLAHVETQYF
DNA: TGTGCCAGCAGCTTAGCTCATGTCGAGACCCAGTACTTC

size: many
D: .
J: TRBJ1-5
V: TRBV12-3/TRBV12-4
length: 15
CDR3: CASSLGLYPNQPQHF
DNA: TGTGCCAGCAGTTTGGGCCTTTACCCCAATCAGCCCCAGCATTTT

size: .
D: .
J: TRBJ1-3
V: TRBV20-1
length: 12
CDR3: CSARTSGNTIYF
DNA: TGCAGTGCTAGAACAAGCGGGAACACCATATATTTT

size: many
D: TRBD1
J: TRBJ2-5
V: TRBV11-2
length: 15
CDR3: CASSLGTGSQETQYF
DNA: TGTGCCAGCAGCTTAGGGACAGGGTCGCAAGAGACCCAGTACTTC

size: .
D: TRBD2
J: TRBJ2-5
V: TRBV5-1
length: 16
CDR3: CASSLGFLAGQETQYF
DNA: TGCGCCAGCAGCTTGGGATTCCTAGCGGGACAAGAGACCCAGTACTTC

size: many
D: .
J: TRBJ1-5
V: TRBV6-1
length: 19
CDR3: CASSEIEDGGGYSNQPQHF
DNA: TGTGCCAGCAGTGAAATAGAGGATGGGGGCGGCTATAGCAATCAGCCCCAGCATTTT

size: .
D: .
J: TRBJ2-5
V: TRBV20-1
length: 14
CDR3: CSAYAGHSLETQYF
DNA: TGCAGTGCTTATGCTGGACACAGCTTGGAGACCCAGTACTTC

size: .
D: .
J: TRBJ1-5
V: TRBV11-2
length: 12
CDR3: CASKRENQPQHF
DNA: TGTGCCAGCAAGAGGGAGAATCAGCCCCAGCATTTT

size: many
D: .
J: TRBJ2-7
V: TRBV10-3
length: 15
CDR3: CAISDVGVGSYEQYF
DNA: TGTGCCATCAGTGACGTGGGGGTGGGCTCCTACGAGCAGTACTTC

size: many
D: TRBD1
J: TRBJ1-2
V: TRBV28
length: 16
CDR3: CATGATGQGVDYGYTF
DNA: TGTGCCACCGGAGCAACGGGACAGGGGGTCGACTATGGCTACACCTTC

size: many
D: TRBD2
J: TRBJ2-5
V: TRBV7-9
length: 16
CDR3: CASSLGPAGFQETQYF
DNA: TGTGCCAGCAGCTTAGGCCCAGCGGGGTTCCAAGAGACCCAGTACTTC

size: many
D: .
J: TRBJ1-1
V: TRBV6-5
length: 14
CDR3: CASSYFDRNTEAFF
DNA: TGTGCCAGCAGTTACTTCGACAGGAACACTGAAGCTTTCTTT

size: many
D: .
J: TRBJ2-7
V: TRBV10-1
length: 14
CDR3: CASSVSRSSYEQYF
DNA: TGCGCCAGCAGCGTTTCGCGGAGCTCCTACGAGCAGTACTTC

size: .
D: TRBD1
J: TRBJ2-7
V: TRBV15
length: 11
CDR3: CANPGGYEQYF
DNA: TGTGCCAACCCAGGGGGCTACGAGCAGTACTTC

size: many
D: .
J: TRBJ2-7
V: TRBV27
length: 16
CDR3: CASSLGGSLAPYEQYF
DNA: TGTGCCAGCAGTTTAGGTGGTAGTCTAGCCCCCTACGAGCAGTACTTC

size: many
D: .
J: TRBJ2-5
V: TRBV12-3/TRBV12-4
length: 15
CDR3: CASSLISAVSETQYF
DNA: TGTGCCAGCAGTTTAATATCGGCGGTCTCAGAGACCCAGTACTTC

size: many
D: TRBD2
J: TRBJ2-5
V: TRBV7-2
length: 14
CDR3: CASSFVSGGETQYF
DNA: TGTGCCAGCAGCTTCGTAAGCGGGGGGGAGACCCAGTACTTC

size: .
D: .
J: TRBJ1-1
V: TRBV7-3
length: 17
CDR3: CASSPAVLGGGGTEAFF
DNA: TGTGCCAGCAGCCCAGCGGTTTTGGGGGGCGGAGGTACTGAAGCTTTCTTT

size: many
D: .
J: TRBJ1-5
V: TRBV6-1
length: 14
CDR3: CASSEVIGVQPQHF
DNA: TGTGCCAGCAGTGAAGTGATAGGGGTCCAGCCCCAGCATTTT

size: .
D: TRBD1
J: TRBJ2-5
V: TRBV10-3
length: 12
CDR3: CAAATGRETQYF
DNA: TGTGCCGCCGCGACAGGGCGGGAGACCCAGTACTTC

size: many
D: .
J: TRBJ2-7
V: TRBV5-1
length: 16
CDR3: CASSEGGARSSYEQYF
DNA: TGCGCCAGCAGCGAGGGGGGGGCTAGGAGCTCCTACGAGCAGTACTTC

size: .
D: .
J: TRBJ1-4
V: TRBV11-1
length: 17
CDR3: CASSHPLDGSTNEKLFF
DNA: TGTGCCAGCAGCCACCCACTGGACGGTTCAACTAATGAAAAACTGTTTTTT

size: .
D: TRBD2
J: TRBJ2-7
V: TRBV12-3/TRBV12-4
length: 13
CDR3: CASSRSGMGEQYF
DNA: TGTGCCAGCAGCCGTAGCGGGATGGGCGAGCAGTACTTC

size: many
D: TRBD2
J: TRBJ2-7
V: TRBV7-9
length: 11
CDR3: CASQRGYEQYF
DNA: TGTGCCAGCCAGCGGGGATACGAGCAGTACTTC

size: many
D: .
J: TRBJ1-1
V: TRBV5-1
length: 14
CDR3: CASSPSGGDTEAFF
DNA: TGCGCCAGCAGCCCCTCGGGGGGGGACACTGAAGCTTTCTTT

size: many
D: TRBD2
J: TRBJ2-7
V: TRBV7-2
length: 14
CDR3: CASSLKASGYEQYF
DNA: TGTGCCAGCAGCTTAAAGGCTAGCGGATACGAGCAGTACTTC

size: many
D: .
J: TRBJ2-7
V: TRBV28
length: 15
CDR3: CASSLGVGGRLEQYF
DNA: TGTGCCAGCAGTTTAGGAGTTGGTGGGCGCTTGGAGCAGTACTTC

size: many
D: .
J: TRBJ2-7
V: TRBV12-5
length: 12
CDR3: CASGFPRQEQYF
DNA: TGTGCTAGTGGTTTTCCCCGACAGGAGCAGTACTTC

size: many
D: .
J: TRBJ1-1
V: TRBV29-1
length: 13
CDR3: CSVDSGEVTEAFF
DNA: TGCAGCGTTGACTCAGGGGAAGTCACTGAAGCTTTCTTT

size: .
D: .
J: TRBJ1-6
V: TRBV6-2/TRBV6-3
length: 13
CDR3: CASSYREGSPLHF
DNA: TGTGCCAGCAGTTACAGGGAGGGTTCACCCCTCCACTTT

size: many
D: .
J: TRBJ1-1
V: TRBV14
length: 16
CDR3: CASSLWMGGKKTKAFF
DNA: TGTGCCAGCAGCCTATGGATGGGGGGAAAGAAGACTAAAGCTTTCTTT